The sequence of this T cell receptor (beta chain) was determined in a study of T cell responses to AZD1222 COVID-19 vaccine. The study, taken as a whole, reports: Spike-wide coverage was observed for vaccine-associated CD4 TCRs, with dominant responses at 160-218 and 743-854. Donors skewed white British and female; clonal diversity was possibly underestimated.

For this clone: Its specificity is not known. The junction does not match germline at one end; this may be a read error.

This CDR3 is 12 amino acids long. Germline assignment: CDR1 LNHDA and CDR2 SQIVND (reference sequence). The protocol was immunoSEQ multiplex PCR, while the TCRdb copy is restricted to in-frame clones and leaves out a portion. Of 150,000 to 160,000 clones in the sample, 87% were seen once. The J gene is TRBJ2-1, the V gene TRBV19; D gene uncertain. This sequence was found in an adult who received the AZD1222 COVID-19 vaccine. The sequencing used peripheral blood, collected 28 days after the second AZD1222 dose. CDR3 protein: CATAHSHNEQFF. The CDR3 DNA reads TGTGCCACTGCGCACTCCCACAATGAGCAGTTCTTC. The whole variable domain, filled in from reference TRBV19 and TRBJ2-1, reads DGGITQSPKYLFRKEGQNVTLSCEQNLNHDAMYWYRQDPGQGLRLIYYSQIVNDFQKGDIAEGYSVSREKKESFPLTVTSAQKNPTAFYLCATAHSHNEQFFGPGTRLTVL.